The 15 T cell receptor beta chains below all came from one sample that was sequenced in a study of OX40 agonist ivuxolimab in advanced cancers. Here immunoSEQ multiplex PCR was the method, and the copy in TCRdb shows in-frame clones only, minus some. Of about 51,000 clones in the sample, around 77% were seen once. The sequencing used CD4+ or CD8+ T cells sorted from blood, collected in a trial of the OX40 agonist ivuxolimab. The receptors originated from an adult with an advanced solid tumor such as melanoma, head and neck, liver or kidney cancer.

The V and J genes are TRBV27 and TRBJ1-5; possible D gene TRBD1, 5 bases. Germline CDR1 MNHEY, CDR2 SMNVEV (reference sequence). This CDR3 is 15 amino acids long. V was shortened by 7 bases and J by 5 bases, with 18 bases between the two germline ends. CDR3 protein: CASNSLEGSHQPQHF. The CDR3 DNA is TGTGCCAGCAATTCGCTGGAGGGGAGCCATCAGCCCCAGCATTTT.

The chain couples TRBV5-1 to TRBJ2-3; 11 bases map to TRBD2. This CDR3 region has 15 residues. V lost 3 bases, J lost 5 bases, and 5 bases stayed unmatched. The V gene's germline CDR1 is SGHRS and CDR2 YFSETQ. CDR3 DNA: TGCGCCAGCAGCTCCCGACTAGCGGGACGAGATACGCAGTATTTT. Amino acid sequence: CASSSRLAGRDTQYF. The full variable domain, with the rest looked up from reference TRBV5-1 and TRBJ2-3, is KAGVTQTPRYLIKTRGQQVTLSCSPISGHRSVSWYQQTPGQGLQFLFEYFSETQRNKGNFPGRFSGRQFSNSRSEMNVSTLELGDSALYLCASSSRLAGRDTQYFGPGTRLTVL.

The J gene is TRBJ2-6, the V gene TRBV19; D is perhaps TRBD1 (6 bases). Trimming stripped 4 bases from V and 4 bases from J, with 14 bases between. CDR1 and CDR2 from the germline V gene are LNHDA and SQIVND (reference sequence). This CDR3 has 16 residues. The CDR3 nucleotides read TGTGCCAGTAGTAGCCTCAGGGGTTCCGGGGCCAACGTCCTGACTTTC. Protein sequence: CASSSLRGSGANVLTF.

This sequence joins TRBV21-1 and TRBJ2-2; TRBD2 reflects the table's D call only, with no check against the DNA. TRBV21-1 constitutes a pseudogene. This CDR3 is built from 21 residues. The CDR3 nucleotides are TGTGCCAGCAGGAACCCGAGACTTAGACTAGCGGAGAACTCGAACACCGGGGAGCTGTTTTTT. As protein: CASRNPRLRLAENSNTGELFF.

This rearrangement joins TRBV7-6 to TRBJ2-5; D gene unclear. The CDR3 is 14 residues long. The germline V gene encodes CDR1 SGHVS and CDR2 FNYEAQ. V was clipped by 1 base and J by 3 bases, with 9 bases between them. CDR3 sequence: CASSLGAVKETQYF. The CDR3 DNA sequence: TGTGCCAGCAGCTTAGGGGCGGTGAAAGAGACCCAGTACTTC.

This clone was counted a single time. The CDR3 reads CASSPSGSVNNEQFF. For the CDR3, the DNA is TGTGCCAGTAGTCCTAGCGGGAGCGTTAACAATGAGCAGTTCTTC. The chain has TRBV19 and TRBJ2-1; 10 bases match TRBD2. Germline trimming cut 5 bases from V and 5 bases from J; bases unmatched to any gene: 6. Per the germline V gene, CDR1 is LNHDA and CDR2 is SQIVND (reference sequence). The CDR3 contains 15 residues.

The CDR3 DNA follows: TGTGCCAGCAGTGTTACACTCGGAAACACCATATATTTT. Its translation is CASSVTLGNTIYF. The chain couples TRBV7-6 to TRBJ1-3; D is uncertain. The CDR3 extends over 13 amino acids. The germline CDR1 and CDR2 sequences are SGHVS and FNYEAQ. V shed 6 bases and J shed 4 bases, with 10 bases lying between them.

V and J are TRBV7-3 and TRBJ2-1, with D tentatively TRBD2 (7 bases). This CDR3 spans 13 amino acids. Germline CDR1 SGHTA, CDR2 FQGTGA. V was cut by 6 bases and J by 6 bases, with 12 bases left in between. CDR3 sequence reads: CASRAGGRNEQFF. Here the CDR3 DNA reads TGTGCCAGCAGGGCCGGGGGGCGCAATGAGCAGTTCTTC.

The V gene is TRBV27, the J gene TRBJ2-2; 8 bases fit TRBD2. V gave up 3 bases and J gave up 1 base; unmatched junction bases: 4. The CDR3 consists of 16 residues. In germline, CDR1 is MNHEY, CDR2 SMNVEV (reference sequence). CDR3 loop: CASSFLLAGNTGELFF. CDR3 nucleotides: TGTGCCAGCAGTTTCTTGCTAGCGGGGAACACCGGGGAGCTGTTTTTT.

The gene calls are TRBV5-1 and TRBJ2-2, with D perhaps matching TRBD1 (5 bases). This CDR3 is built from 15 residues. V gave up 0 bases and J gave up 1 base, with 7 bases separating them. The V gene's germline CDR1 is SGHRS and CDR2 YFSETQ. CDR3 nucleotides: TGCGCCAGCAGCTTGGCGCAGGGGAACACCGGGGAGCTGTTTTTT. Its protein is CASSLAQGNTGELFF.

The V and J genes are TRBV5-1 and TRBJ1-2; 10 bases are a match to TRBD1. V was pared by 4 bases and J by 9 bases, with 6 bases of the junction left unmatched. Germline assignment: CDR1 SGHRS and CDR2 YFSETQ. This CDR3 comprises 13 residues. The CDR3 DNA is TGCGCCAGCAGCAAGGGACAGGGGACGAGCTACACCTTC. Its translation is CASSKGQGTSYTF.

V gene TRBV7-3 combines with J gene TRBJ2-6, with a weak D call TRBD2 (6 bases). Trimming took 2 bases from V and 4 from J, leaving 18 bases between them. The CDR3 sequence is 18 residues long. The germline gives CDR1 SGHTA, CDR2 FQGTGA. CDR3 DNA: TGTGCCAGCAGCTTATCAGGGAGCGGGTCCTCGGGGGCCAACGTCCTGACTTTC. This gives the protein CASSLSGSGSSGANVLTF.

This clone was counted a few times. The genes are TRBV20-1 and TRBJ2-7, with D maybe TRBD1 (5 bases). The CDR3 spans 11 residues. Germline CDR1 and CDR2: DFQATT and SNEGSKA (reference sequence). CDR3 sequence reads: CSPYQGNEQYF. The CDR3 nucleotides read TGCAGCCCGTACCAGGGAAACGAGCAGTACTTC.

The rearrangement joins TRBV6-6 to TRBJ2-5; weak D call: TRBD2 (6 bases). Germline lookup yields CDR1 MNHNY and CDR2 SVGAGI (reference sequence). CDR3 length equals 15 residues. V lost 4 bases and J 2 bases, leaving 14 bases between the germline ends. CDR3 coding DNA: TGTGCCAGCAGTTCCCTAGCGATGAGGCAAGAGACCCAGTACTTC. The encoded protein is CASSSLAMRQETQYF.

The CDR3 coding sequence is TGTGCCAGCAGTTTATTAGGGGTGACTGAAGCTTTCTTT. Encoded protein: CASSLLGVTEAFF. The chain employs TRBV28 and TRBJ1-1; a possible D gene is TRBD1 (5 bases). CDR1 is MDHEN and CDR2 is SYDVKM in the germline V gene. This CDR3 has 13 amino acids. The V end was cut by 1 base, the J end by 5 bases, with 8 bases between.